The 21 T cell receptor beta chains presented below share a single source sample, sequenced in a study of blood T cell repertoires in COVID-19. The assay was immunoSEQ multiplex PCR, and TCRdb's table has in-frame clones only and misses some. The sample consists of over 85,000 clones, about three quarters of them appearing once. Sequences were obtained from peripheral blood. Receptors were obtained from a woman older than 75 with active or convalescent COVID-19.

About this clone itself: An end of the junction differs from the germline gene, which may be a read error. The identical CDR3 is also encoded by other nucleotide sequences in the sample. This rearrangement joins TRBV6-1 to TRBJ1-1, with D unclear. The CDR3 is 14 residues long. Germline V gene sequence: CDR1 MNHNS, CDR2 SASEGT. The CDR3 reads CASSEVWQDTEAFF. The CDR3 DNA follows: TGTGCCAGTAGTGAAGTTTGGCAGGACACTGAAGCTTTCTTT.

This rearrangement joins TRBV19 to TRBJ2-1, with TRBD2 matching over 8 bases. CDR3 length: 14 residues. V trimming: 8 bases; J trimming: 5 bases; junction bases outside the gene matches: 8. Germline V lookup: CDR1 LNHDA, CDR2 SQIVND (reference sequence). The CDR3 DNA reads TGTGCCAGTCAACAGACTAGCGCGAACAATGAGCAGTTCTTC. It codes for CASQQTSANNEQFF.

This rearrangement joins TRBV6-5 to TRBJ1-2, with TRBD1 as a possible D gene (6 bases). This CDR3 is built from 14 residues. Between the trimmed V and J ends, which lost 7 bases and 2 bases, there was a span of 14 bases. CDR1 and CDR2 (germline): MNHEY, SVGAGI. The CDR3 region has the DNA TGTGCCAGCACGAAGTTCAGGGGAAACTATGGCTACACCTTC. This gives the protein CASTKFRGNYGYTF.

The genes are TRBV7-9 and TRBJ2-2; D is possibly TRBD1 (6 bases). The CDR3 length is 13 residues. V lost 2 bases and J 9 bases, leaving 10 bases between the germline ends. Germline CDR1 SEHNR, CDR2 FQNEAQ (reference sequence). The CDR3 nucleotides are TGTGCCAGCAGCTTAACAGGGAGTCGGGAGCTGTTTTTT. Encoded protein: CASSLTGSRELFF.

The V call is TRBV4-3, the J call TRBJ2-7; 8 bases match TRBD1. Unmatched junction bases numbered 9, after V lost 4 bases and J lost 4 bases. Germline values: CDR1 LGHNA, CDR2 YSLEER. This CDR3 has 15 residues. The CDR3 bases are TGCGCCAGCAGCCCTCGACAGGGGCTTTCGTACGAGCAGTACTTC. It yields the protein CASSPRQGLSYEQYF.

In the case of this clone: The germline gene is not matched at one end of the junction; a read error may be the cause. The CDR3 loop reads CASSSFQTGESF. Written as DNA, the CDR3 is TGTGCCAGCAGTTCGTTCCAGACAGGGGAAAGCTTC. This chain uses TRBV6-2 or TRBV6-3 with TRBJ1-2, with 8 bases lining up with TRBD1. Germline assignment: CDR1 MNHEY and CDR2 SVGEGT. This CDR3 is built from 12 residues.

This clone appeared a few times. This chain connects TRBV19 to TRBJ2-7; 13 positions match TRBD2. The CDR3 contains 15 residues. The trim removed 10 bases at V and 4 bases at J, leaving 10 bases unmatched. Germline CDR1 is LNHDA and CDR2 is SQIVND (reference sequence). This CDR3 is CATSRTSGRGYEQYF. The CDR3 DNA follows: TGTGCCACCTCCCGGACTAGCGGGAGAGGATACGAGCAGTACTTC.

This rearrangement joins TRBV2 to TRBJ1-2; D perhaps matches TRBD1 (6 bases). V lost 7 bases and J 7 bases, leaving 16 bases between the germline ends. Germline CDR1 reads SNHLY; CDR2 reads FYNNEI. The CDR3 length is 13 residues. Here the CDR3 DNA reads TGTGCCAGCAACGAACAGGGTAGTAGTGGCTACACCTTC. Amino acids: CASNEQGSSGYTF. Together with reference TRBV2 and TRBJ1-2, the CDR3 gives the full variable domain: EPEVTQTPSHQVTQMGQEVILRCVPISNHLYFYWYRQILGQKVEFLVSFYNNEISEKSEIFDDQFSVERPDGSNFTLKIRSTKLEDSAMYFCASNEQGSSGYTFGSGTRLTVV.

The chain is built from TRBV7-9 and TRBJ1-1; D unresolved. Germline-derived CDR1 and CDR2 are SEHNR and FQNEAQ (reference sequence). There are 14 residues in the CDR3. The V end lost 1 base, the J end lost 11 bases, and 17 bases lay between the germline ends. The CDR3 here is CASSLDSYNTGAFF. The DNA of the CDR3 is TGTGCCAGCAGCTTAGACAGTTACAACACTGGGGCTTTCTTT.

This clone was detected once. The V gene is TRBV7-9, the J gene TRBJ2-1; 11 positions agree with TRBD2. CDR3 size: 16 residues. J lost 9 bases, V lost 4 bases, and 11 bases had no gene match. Germline-derived CDR1 and CDR2 are SEHNR and FQNEAQ (reference sequence). The CDR3 sequence: CASSSFSGRAGGEQFF. CDR3 in DNA: TGTGCCAGCAGCTCCTTTAGCGGGAGGGCCGGGGGTGAGCAGTTCTTC.

This chain connects TRBV20-1 to TRBJ2-7; 9 nucleotides align to TRBD2. V shed 3 bases and J 7 bases; nucleotides not matched to a gene: 4. The CDR3 totals 12 residues. The germline V gene has CDR1 DFQATT and CDR2 SNEGSKA (reference sequence). The CDR3 region is CSASGLAREQYF. CDR3 DNA sequence: TGCAGTGCTAGTGGACTAGCGCGGGAGCAGTACTTC.

The J gene is TRBJ1-1, the V gene TRBV29-1; 8 bases map to TRBD1. CDR3 size: 16 residues. CDR1 and CDR2 from the germline V gene are SQVTM and ANQGSEA. J gave up 3 bases and V 4 bases, and 13 bases lay outside the gene matches. The CDR3 reads CSVVGNQGAFDTEAFF. As DNA, the CDR3 is TGCAGCGTTGTCGGAAACCAGGGGGCATTTGACACTGAAGCTTTCTTT.

The chain uses TRBV11-2 and TRBJ2-3; D ambiguous. This CDR3 has 13 amino acids. Trimming cost V 4 bases and J 1 base, with 6 bases left between them. The V gene's germline CDR1 is SGHAT and CDR2 FQNNGV. The CDR3 DNA follows: TGTGCCAGCAGCTATATCCGCACAGATACGCAGTATTTT. Protein: CASSYIRTDTQYF.

The CDR3 loop reads CASSYSAGGHTDTQYF. DNA for the CDR3: TGTGCCAGCAGTTACTCCGCGGGAGGCCACACAGATACGCAGTATTTT. This rearrangement joins TRBV6-5 to TRBJ2-3; TRBD2 aligns across 8 bases. With 0 bases clipped from V and 2 bases from J, the junction kept 4 bases outside the gene matches. The CDR3 covers 16 residues. Germline CDR1 reads MNHEY; CDR2 reads SVGAGI.

The chain combines TRBV5-4 with TRBJ2-7, with TRBD1 matching 7 bases. V lost 4 bases, J lost 4 bases, and 11 bases stayed unmatched. The CDR3 is 15 residues long. Germline assignment: CDR1 SGHNT and CDR2 YYREEE (reference sequence). The CDR3, as DNA: TGTGCCAGCAGCCCAGTTGGGGACAGAAGATACGAGCAGTACTTC. It specifies CASSPVGDRRYEQYF. Variable domain in full (rest from reference TRBV5-4 and TRBJ2-7): ETGVTQSPTHLIKTRGQQVTLRCSSQSGHNTVSWYQQALGQGPQFIFQYYREEENGRGNFPPRFSGLQFPNYSSELNVNALELDDSALYLCASSPVGDRRYEQYFGPGTRLTVT.

This sequence joins TRBV5-4 and TRBJ2-7; D is perhaps TRBD1 (7 bases). V was cut by 0 bases and J by 6 bases, with 13 bases left in between. CDR1 SGHNT and CDR2 YYREEE come from the germline V gene (reference sequence). CDR3 length: 14 amino acids. In DNA form, the CDR3 reads TGTGCCAGCAGCTTGGGGCAGGGGGGCCTCGAGCAGTACTTC. Residues: CASSLGQGGLEQYF.

The chain combines TRBV12-3 or TRBV12-4 with TRBJ2-5, with a weak D call TRBD2 (6 bases). The CDR3 is 13 residues long. Trimming stripped 7 bases from V and 1 base from J, with 10 bases between. The CDR3 nucleotides are TGTGCCAGCACTGGGACTTCCCAAGAGACCCAGTACTTC. Its translation: CASTGTSQETQYF.

The V call is TRBV10-2, the J call TRBJ2-1; D is undetermined. Trimming left V 0 bases short and J 9 bases short, with 6 bases between. The CDR3 consists of 12 residues. Germline CDR1 and CDR2: WSHSY and SAAADI. The CDR3 nucleotides are TGCGCCAGCAGTGAGTCGTACGGTGAGCAGTTCTTC. This sequence encodes CASSESYGEQFF.

The rearrangement links TRBV23-1 to TRBJ2-7; TRBD1 aligns across 9 bases. TRBV23-1 falls under the ORF class, with uncertain function. The CDR3 loop spans 13 amino acids. Unmatched junction bases numbered 7, after V lost 10 bases and J lost 3 bases. The CDR3 protein is CATLLDRGYEQYF. The CDR3 DNA follows: TGCGCCACCCTCCTGGACAGGGGCTACGAGCAGTACTTC.

V gene TRBV2 combines with J gene TRBJ2-7; TRBD2 is a possible D gene (5 bases). Looked up from germline, CDR1 is SNHLY and CDR2 is FYNNEI. V was pared by 3 bases and J by 2 bases, with 11 bases between. The CDR3 has 14 residues. CDR3: CASSDQRFPYEQYF. CDR3 bases: TGTGCCAGCAGTGACCAGCGGTTCCCCTACGAGCAGTACTTC.

The chain combines TRBV5-4 with TRBJ1-2, with no clear D. CDR1 SGHNT and CDR2 YYREEE come from the germline V gene (reference sequence). The V end was cut by 2 bases, the J end by 7 bases, with 12 bases between. The CDR3 runs to 13 residues. DNA for the CDR3: TGTGCCAGCAGCTTTGATGTAGGAGGTGGCTACACCTTC. It encodes CASSFDVGGGYTF.